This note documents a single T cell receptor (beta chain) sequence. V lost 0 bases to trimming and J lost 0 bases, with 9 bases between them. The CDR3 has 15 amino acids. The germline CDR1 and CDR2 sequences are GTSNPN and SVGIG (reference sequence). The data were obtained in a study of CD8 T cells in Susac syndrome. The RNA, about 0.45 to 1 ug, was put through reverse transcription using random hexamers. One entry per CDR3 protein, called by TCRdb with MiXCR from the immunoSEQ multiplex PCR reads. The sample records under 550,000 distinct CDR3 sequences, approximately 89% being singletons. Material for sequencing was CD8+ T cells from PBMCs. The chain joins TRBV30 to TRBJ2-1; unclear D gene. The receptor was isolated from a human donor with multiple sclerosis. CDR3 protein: CAWSVEVSSYNEQFF. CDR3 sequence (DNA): TGTGCCTGGAGTGTAGAGGTCAGCTCCTACAATGAGCAGTTCTTC.